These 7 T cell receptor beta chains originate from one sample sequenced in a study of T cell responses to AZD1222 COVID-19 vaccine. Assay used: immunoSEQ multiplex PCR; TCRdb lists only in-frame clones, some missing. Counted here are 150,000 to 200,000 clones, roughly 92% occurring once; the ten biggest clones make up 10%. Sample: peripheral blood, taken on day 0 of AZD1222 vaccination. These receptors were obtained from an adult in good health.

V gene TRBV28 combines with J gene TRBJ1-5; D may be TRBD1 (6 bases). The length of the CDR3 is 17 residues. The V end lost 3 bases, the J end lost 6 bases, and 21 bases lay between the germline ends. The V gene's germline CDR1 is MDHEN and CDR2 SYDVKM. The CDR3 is CASSLGLRGGSGQPQHF. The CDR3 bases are TGTGCCAGCAGTTTGGGGCTTCGGGGGGGCAGTGGTCAGCCCCAGCATTTT.

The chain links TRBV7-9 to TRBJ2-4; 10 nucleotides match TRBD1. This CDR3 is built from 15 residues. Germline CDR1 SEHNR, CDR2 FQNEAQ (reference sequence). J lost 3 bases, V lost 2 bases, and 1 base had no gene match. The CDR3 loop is CASSLRDRGKNIQYF. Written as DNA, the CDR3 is TGTGCCAGCAGCTTAAGGGACAGGGGCAAAAACATTCAGTACTTC.

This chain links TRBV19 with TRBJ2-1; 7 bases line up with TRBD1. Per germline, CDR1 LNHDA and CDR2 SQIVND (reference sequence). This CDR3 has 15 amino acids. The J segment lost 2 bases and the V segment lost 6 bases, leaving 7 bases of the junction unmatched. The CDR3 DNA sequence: TGTGCCAGTAGCAACAGGGGAGTAACCTACAATGAGCAGTTCTTC. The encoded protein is CASSNRGVTYNEQFF.

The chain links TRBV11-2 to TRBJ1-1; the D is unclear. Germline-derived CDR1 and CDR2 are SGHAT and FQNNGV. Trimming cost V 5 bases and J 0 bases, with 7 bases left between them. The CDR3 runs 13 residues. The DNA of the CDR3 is TGTGCCAGCAGCCGGGGTCTGAACACTGAAGCTTTCTTT. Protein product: CASSRGLNTEAFF.

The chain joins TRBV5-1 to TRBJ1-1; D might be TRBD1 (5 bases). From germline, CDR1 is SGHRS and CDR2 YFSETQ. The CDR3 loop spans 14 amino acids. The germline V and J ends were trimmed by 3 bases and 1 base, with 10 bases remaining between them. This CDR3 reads CASSWVGGNTEAFF. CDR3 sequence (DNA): TGCGCCAGCAGCTGGGTCGGGGGGAACACTGAAGCTTTCTTT.

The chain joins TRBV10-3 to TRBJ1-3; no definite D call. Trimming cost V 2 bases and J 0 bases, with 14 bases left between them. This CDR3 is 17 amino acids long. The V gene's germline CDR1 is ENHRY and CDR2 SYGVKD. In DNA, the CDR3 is TGTGCCATCAGTGAGGCGTCACTCCTTTACTCTGGAAACACCATATATTTT. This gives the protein CAISEASLLYSGNTIYF.

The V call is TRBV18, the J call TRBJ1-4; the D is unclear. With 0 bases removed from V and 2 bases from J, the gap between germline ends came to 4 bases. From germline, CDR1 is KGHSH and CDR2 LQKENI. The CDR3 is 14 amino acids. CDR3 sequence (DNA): TGTGCCAGCTCACCACCAAGCACTAATGAAAAACTGTTTTTT. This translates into CASSPPSTNEKLFF.